Following are 9 T cell receptor beta chains from one sample sequenced in a study of OX40 agonist ivuxolimab in advanced cancers. Assay: immunoSEQ multiplex PCR; the TCRdb copy retains only in-frame clones and omits some. The sample carries more than 50,000 clones, approximately 80% recorded once. Here the sequenced sample was CD4+ or CD8+ T cells sorted from blood, taken in a trial of the OX40 agonist ivuxolimab. These receptor sequences come from an adult with an advanced solid tumor such as melanoma, head and neck, liver or kidney cancer.

The J gene is TRBJ1-1, the V gene TRBV27; D unclear. Germline V gives CDR1 MNHEY, CDR2 SMNVEV (reference sequence). The CDR3 consists of 13 residues. Deletions cut 5 bases from V and 2 bases from J, with 9 bases between. In nucleotides, the CDR3 is TGTGCCAGCAGTCCGCGGACTAACACTGAAGCTTTCTTT. The encoded protein is CASSPRTNTEAFF.

The chain employs TRBV19 and TRBJ2-5; 7 nucleotides match TRBD1. CDR1 is LNHDA and CDR2 is SQIVND in the germline V gene (reference sequence). The CDR3 sequence is 14 residues long. V lost 7 bases and J lost 3; bases outside the gene matches: 8. This CDR3 is CASKRGRLEETQYF. CDR3 in DNA: TGTGCCAGTAAGAGGGGGCGATTGGAAGAGACCCAGTACTTC. Full variable domain (remainder filled in from reference TRBV19 and TRBJ2-5): DGGITQSPKYLFRKEGQNVTLSCEQNLNHDAMYWYRQDPGQGLRLIYYSQIVNDFQKGDIAEGYSVSREKKESFPLTVTSAQKNPTAFYLCASKRGRLEETQYFGPGTRLLVL.

This clone occurred a few times. The rearrangement uses TRBV19 and TRBJ2-7; TRBD1 aligns across 10 bases. CDR3 length: 16 residues. Trimming removed 6 bases from V and 2 bases from J; junction bases left unmatched: 10. From germline, CDR1 is LNHDA and CDR2 SQIVND (reference sequence). The CDR3 DNA sequence: TGTGCCAGTAGGAGCTCCGGGACAGGGGACACCTACGAGCAGTACTTC. It specifies CASRSSGTGDTYEQYF.

The V and J genes are TRBV29-1 and TRBJ2-3; either TRBD1 or TRBD2 may supply D (5 bases each). V was clipped by 3 bases and J by 1 base, with 11 bases between them. The CDR3 sequence is 14 residues long. Germline lookup yields CDR1 SQVTM and CDR2 ANQGSEA. Here the CDR3 reads CSVEYGAGTDTQYF. The CDR3 DNA follows: TGCAGCGTTGAGTACGGGGCCGGCACAGATACGCAGTATTTT.

The V and J genes are TRBV5-1 and TRBJ2-3; unclear D gene. The CDR3 extends over 16 amino acids. Per the germline V gene, CDR1 is SGHRS and CDR2 is YFSETQ. V shed 0 bases and J shed 1 base, with 12 bases lying between them. CDR3 DNA sequence: TGCGCCAGCAGCTTGGGTTGGGCCATGGGCACAGATACGCAGTATTTT. Translation gives CASSLGWAMGTDTQYF.

In this sample, this clone turned up once. This chain joins TRBV5-4 and TRBJ2-2; weak D call: TRBD1 (7 bases). The CDR3 totals 15 residues. V lost 7 bases to trimming and J lost 6 bases, with 19 bases between them. The germline CDR1 and CDR2 sequences are SGHNT and YYREEE (reference sequence). The CDR3 spells CASYGNDRDSGELFF. As DNA, the CDR3 is TGTGCCAGCTACGGGAACGACAGGGACTCCGGGGAGCTGTTTTTT.

V is TRBV2 and J is TRBJ1-2; D remains unclear. Germline loops: CDR1 SNHLY, CDR2 FYNNEI. The CDR3 length is 15 residues. Trimming took off 3 bases at V and 5 bases at J, with 16 bases between the two ends. DNA for the CDR3: TGTGCCAGCAGTGATTCGGGCAGGCTAATTTATGGCTACACCTTC. Translated: CASSDSGRLIYGYTF.

The rearrangement uses TRBV7-9 and TRBJ2-5; 16 bases are shared with TRBD2. This CDR3 region has 14 residues. The V segment lost 5 bases and the J segment 9 bases; nucleotides outside the gene matches: 3. CDR1 SEHNR and CDR2 FQNEAQ come from the germline V gene (reference sequence). The CDR3 nucleotides read TGTGCCAGCAGCCTGGGACTAGCGGGAGGGGCCCAGTACTTC. It is translated as CASSLGLAGGAQYF.

The chain recombines TRBV27 with TRBJ2-7; D is perhaps TRBD2 (6 bases). Germline assignment: CDR1 MNHEY and CDR2 SMNVEV (reference sequence). The CDR3 spans 14 residues. With 1 base removed from V and 6 bases from J, the gap between germline ends came to 13 bases. The CDR3 sequence: CASSLLVEGSEQYF. For the CDR3, the DNA is TGTGCCAGCAGTTTATTAGTGGAGGGCTCCGAGCAGTACTTC.